These T cell receptor beta chains were read from a single sample in a study of response to subunit inactivated influenza vaccine. TCRdb analysed the RT-PCR reads with MiXCR anew, one entry per CDR3 protein. The sample carries 500,000 to 650,000 distinct CDR3 sequences, roughly 8.2% recorded once. This specimen consisted of PBMCs from blood, obtained roughly 24 months after vaccination. Receptors were obtained from a man aged 50-75 years who received an inactivated influenza vaccine. CDR3s include the opening cysteine and the closing phenylalanine or tryptophan. Each record gives: clone size, CDR3 length, D gene, J gene, V gene, CDR3 protein, CDR3 DNA. D genes are given only for firm matches. Part of the rows lack a size; the others show once, few, many or a class for expanded clones.

clone_size: .; cdr3_length: 15; d_call: .; j_call: TRBJ1-2; v_call: TRBV12-3/TRBV12-4; cdr3_aa: CASSVGWTTNYGYTF; cdr3_nt: TGTGCCAGCAGCGTCGGTTGGACAACTAACTATGGCTACACCTTC
clone_size: .; cdr3_length: 12; d_call: .; j_call: TRBJ2-1; v_call: TRBV6-2/TRBV6-3; cdr3_aa: CASRRLDNEQFF; cdr3_nt: TGTGCCAGCCGAAGACTAGATAATGAGCAGTTCTTC
clone_size: many; cdr3_length: 15; d_call: .; j_call: TRBJ2-5; v_call: TRBV11-2; cdr3_aa: CASSSNSGGVETQYF; cdr3_nt: TGTGCCAGCAGCTCCAATAGCGGAGGGGTGGAGACCCAGTACTTC
clone_size: many; cdr3_length: 12; d_call: TRBD2; j_call: TRBJ2-1; v_call: TRBV20-1; cdr3_aa: CSARGLAAGEFF; cdr3_nt: TGCAGTGCTAGGGGACTAGCGGCAGGAGAGTTCTTC
clone_size: many; cdr3_length: 15; d_call: .; j_call: TRBJ1-1; v_call: TRBV6-2/TRBV6-3; cdr3_aa: CASSFRTVIDTEAFF; cdr3_nt: TGTGCCAGCAGTTTCCGGACAGTGATTGACACTGAAGCTTTCTTT
clone_size: .; cdr3_length: 15; d_call: .; j_call: TRBJ2-5; v_call: TRBV23-1; cdr3_aa: CASSQSTGRRETQYF; cdr3_nt: TGCGCCAGCAGTCAATCAACAGGGCGTAGAGAGACCCAGTACTTC
clone_size: .; cdr3_length: 15; d_call: .; j_call: TRBJ2-1; v_call: TRBV29-1; cdr3_aa: CSVEPLDFLNYEQFF; cdr3_nt: TGCAGCGTTGAACCCTTAGACTTCCTTAACTACGAGCAGTTCTTC
clone_size: few; cdr3_length: 13; d_call: .; j_call: TRBJ2-2; v_call: TRBV18; cdr3_aa: CASSPRTSGELFF; cdr3_nt: TGTGCCAGCTCACCACGGACTTCCGGGGAGCTGTTTTTT
clone_size: .; cdr3_length: 12; d_call: .; j_call: TRBJ1-1; v_call: TRBV12-3/TRBV12-4; cdr3_aa: CASSFTRAEAFF; cdr3_nt: TGTGCCAGCAGTTTCACCCGCGCTGAAGCTTTCTTT
clone_size: many; cdr3_length: 12; d_call: .; j_call: TRBJ1-5; v_call: TRBV20-1; cdr3_aa: CSASPRGQPQHF; cdr3_nt: TGCAGTGCTAGTCCCAGGGGACAGCCCCAGCATTTT
clone_size: many; cdr3_length: 13; d_call: .; j_call: TRBJ1-6; v_call: TRBV7-2; cdr3_aa: CASSLNPNSPLHF; cdr3_nt: TGTGCCAGCAGCTTAAATCCGAATTCACCCCTCCACTTT
clone_size: few; cdr3_length: 14; d_call: .; j_call: TRBJ1-1; v_call: TRBV5-1; cdr3_aa: CASSPRPGGTEAFF; cdr3_nt: TGCGCCAGCAGCCCCCGGCCCGGGGGCACTGAAGCTTTCTTT
clone_size: many; cdr3_length: 17; d_call: TRBD2; j_call: TRBJ2-5; v_call: TRBV7-6; cdr3_aa: CASSLGRLAGTGETQYF; cdr3_nt: TGTGCCAGCAGCTTAGGGCGACTAGCGGGAACGGGGGAGACCCAGTACTTC
clone_size: many; cdr3_length: 13; d_call: .; j_call: TRBJ1-1; v_call: TRBV19; cdr3_aa: CASSMGGNTEAFF; cdr3_nt: TGTGCCAGTAGTATGGGAGGGAACACTGAAGCTTTCTTT
clone_size: few; cdr3_length: 13; d_call: .; j_call: TRBJ1-5; v_call: TRBV24-1; cdr3_aa: CATSGTGSQPQHF; cdr3_nt: TGTGCCACCAGTGGCACAGGGTCCCAGCCCCAGCATTTT
clone_size: few; cdr3_length: 16; d_call: TRBD2; j_call: TRBJ2-1; v_call: TRBV7-8; cdr3_aa: CASSAIAGFSYNEQFF; cdr3_nt: TGTGCCAGCAGCGCCATAGCGGGGTTCTCCTACAATGAGCAGTTCTTC
clone_size: few; cdr3_length: 12; d_call: TRBD1; j_call: TRBJ2-3; v_call: TRBV12-3/TRBV12-4; cdr3_aa: CASSPGQGTQYF; cdr3_nt: TGTGCCAGCAGTCCCGGACAGGGGACGCAGTATTTT
clone_size: many; cdr3_length: 16; d_call: .; j_call: TRBJ1-2; v_call: TRBV5-1; cdr3_aa: CASSLAVTGDNYGYTF; cdr3_nt: TGCGCCAGCAGCTTGGCCGTCACAGGAGATAACTATGGCTACACCTTC
clone_size: few; cdr3_length: 19; d_call: .; j_call: TRBJ2-2; v_call: TRBV24-1; cdr3_aa: CATSDTPSLATTNTGELFF; cdr3_nt: TGTGCCACCAGTGATACCCCCTCACTTGCAACAACGAACACCGGGGAGCTGTTTTTT
clone_size: few; cdr3_length: 13; d_call: .; j_call: TRBJ2-1; v_call: TRBV20-1; cdr3_aa: CSASSRLYNEQFF; cdr3_nt: TGCAGTGCCTCGAGTAGGCTTTACAATGAGCAGTTCTTC
clone_size: few; cdr3_length: 15; d_call: TRBD2; j_call: TRBJ2-3; v_call: TRBV24-1; cdr3_aa: CATSDSGLASDTQYF; cdr3_nt: TGTGCCACCAGTGATTCGGGACTAGCGTCAGATACGCAGTATTTT
clone_size: few; cdr3_length: 14; d_call: .; j_call: TRBJ2-1; v_call: TRBV4-1; cdr3_aa: CASSQYAPGGEQFF; cdr3_nt: TGCGCCAGCAGCCAATATGCACCCGGAGGTGAGCAGTTCTTC
clone_size: many; cdr3_length: 12; d_call: TRBD1; j_call: TRBJ2-5; v_call: TRBV28; cdr3_aa: CASRTGGETQYF; cdr3_nt: TGTGCCAGCAGGACAGGGGGAGAGACCCAGTACTTC
clone_size: few; cdr3_length: 18; d_call: TRBD2; j_call: TRBJ2-3; v_call: TRBV27; cdr3_aa: CASSLSLAGERLVDTQYF; cdr3_nt: TGTGCCAGCAGTTTAAGCCTAGCGGGGGAACGATTGGTAGATACGCAGTATTTT
clone_size: many; cdr3_length: 15; d_call: TRBD2; j_call: TRBJ2-1; v_call: TRBV10-3; cdr3_aa: CAIGKLAGGHNEQFF; cdr3_nt: TGTGCCATCGGGAAACTAGCGGGAGGGCACAATGAGCAGTTCTTC
clone_size: .; cdr3_length: 13; d_call: TRBD1; j_call: TRBJ1-3; v_call: TRBV30; cdr3_aa: CAWLDRSGNTIYF; cdr3_nt: TGTGCCTGGTTGGACAGGTCGGGAAACACCATATATTTT
clone_size: .; cdr3_length: 13; d_call: .; j_call: TRBJ2-5; v_call: TRBV6-2/TRBV6-3; cdr3_aa: CASSYFQQETQYF; cdr3_nt: TGTGCCAGCAGTTACTTTCAACAAGAGACCCAGTACTTC
clone_size: many; cdr3_length: 16; d_call: TRBD1; j_call: TRBJ1-6; v_call: TRBV3-1; cdr3_aa: CASSQVGQGGYSPLHF; cdr3_nt: TGTGCCAGCAGCCAAGTGGGACAGGGTGGGTATTCACCCCTCCACTTT
clone_size: .; cdr3_length: 15; d_call: .; j_call: TRBJ2-7; v_call: TRBV5-1; cdr3_aa: CASSWGQAWTYEQYF; cdr3_nt: TGCGCCAGCAGCTGGGGCCAGGCTTGGACCTACGAGCAGTACTTC
clone_size: .; cdr3_length: 15; d_call: TRBD2; j_call: TRBJ2-1; v_call: TRBV29-1; cdr3_aa: CSSYSGRNPYNEQFF; cdr3_nt: TGCAGCAGTTATAGCGGGAGAAACCCCTACAATGAGCAGTTCTTC
clone_size: few; cdr3_length: 16; d_call: .; j_call: TRBJ2-3; v_call: TRBV3-1; cdr3_aa: CASSQVKGAQTDTQYF; cdr3_nt: TGTGCCAGCAGCCAGGTAAAAGGGGCGCAGACAGATACGCAGTATTTT
clone_size: many; cdr3_length: 14; d_call: .; j_call: TRBJ2-2; v_call: TRBV4-1; cdr3_aa: CASSQDSLTGELFF; cdr3_nt: TGCGCCAGCAGCCAAGATTCGCTGACCGGGGAGCTGTTTTTT
clone_size: .; cdr3_length: 16; d_call: TRBD2; j_call: TRBJ2-1; v_call: TRBV20-1; cdr3_aa: CSATPFIAGGRSEQFF; cdr3_nt: TGCAGTGCCACTCCCTTTATAGCGGGGGGGCGGAGTGAGCAGTTCTTC
clone_size: few; cdr3_length: 15; d_call: TRBD2; j_call: TRBJ2-5; v_call: TRBV6-1; cdr3_aa: CASSPSGLAGKTQYF; cdr3_nt: TGTGCCAGCAGTCCCTCCGGACTAGCGGGAAAGACCCAGTACTTC
clone_size: .; cdr3_length: 15; d_call: TRBD1; j_call: TRBJ2-7; v_call: TRBV7-8; cdr3_aa: CASSLAGTGVTEQYF; cdr3_nt: TGTGCCAGCAGCTTAGCCGGGACAGGGGTTACCGAGCAGTACTTC
clone_size: .; cdr3_length: 16; d_call: .; j_call: TRBJ2-6; v_call: TRBV7-2; cdr3_aa: CASSLVPSSGANVLTF; cdr3_nt: TGTGCCAGCAGCTTAGTGCCCAGCTCTGGGGCCAACGTCCTGACTTTC
clone_size: few; cdr3_length: 14; d_call: .; j_call: TRBJ1-5; v_call: TRBV6-1; cdr3_aa: CASSRTPGGGPQHF; cdr3_nt: TGTGCCAGCAGTCGGACCCCGGGAGGGGGGCCCCAGCATTTT